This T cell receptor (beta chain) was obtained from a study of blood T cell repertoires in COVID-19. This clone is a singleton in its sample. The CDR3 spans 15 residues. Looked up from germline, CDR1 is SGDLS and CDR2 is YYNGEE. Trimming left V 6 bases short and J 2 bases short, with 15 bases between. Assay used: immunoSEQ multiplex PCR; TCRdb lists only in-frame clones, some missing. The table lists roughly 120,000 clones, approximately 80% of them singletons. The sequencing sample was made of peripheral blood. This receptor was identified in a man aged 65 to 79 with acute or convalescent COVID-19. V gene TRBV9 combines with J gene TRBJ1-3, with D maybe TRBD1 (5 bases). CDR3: CASTGGARPGNTIYF. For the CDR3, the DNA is TGTGCCAGCACCGGCGGGGCGAGGCCTGGAAACACCATATATTTT.